This TCR beta chain was retrieved from a study of T cell responses to AZD1222 COVID-19 vaccine. The study's findings and limits: White British ancestry dominated among donors, who included more females, and clonal diversity was possibly underestimated. An increase in Spike-specific TCR breadth and depth was observed after two AZD1222 doses. Only a handful of AZD1222 recipients were seropositive at baseline. CD4 TCRs associated with vaccination spanned spike, dominating at 160-218 and 743-854.

Assay used: immunoSEQ multiplex PCR; TCRdb lists only in-frame clones, some missing. The sample has about 120,000 clones; 91% are singletons. Of note for this clone: The antigen is unknown.

CDR3 length equals 14 residues. Germline lookup yields CDR1 SGHAT and CDR2 FQDESV (reference sequence). Trimming pared 7 bases from V and 1 base from J, leaving 11 bases between. The TCR was taken from an adult in good health. This sample comprised peripheral blood, obtained on day 0 of AZD1222 vaccination. The rearrangement uses TRBV11-1 and TRBJ2-1, with D uncertain. The CDR3 region is CASTREGSYNEQFF. The CDR3 DNA reads TGTGCCAGCACCCGCGAAGGTTCCTACAATGAGCAGTTCTTC.